This section outlines one TCR beta chain sequence together with its context. Its antigen remains unknown. Healthy bone marrow donors made up the cohort. The source of the sample is a study of cytomegalovirus exposure and HLA in healthy donors. Study-level information: A data release that came early held around 85 million unique TCRs from HLA-typed donors.

Study outcomes and limitations: The records held CMV serostatus as the only immune exposure information.

The PCR used 60 Vbeta and 13 Jbeta primers. The method was immunoSEQ multiplex PCR; TCRdb's version includes in-frame clones alone and lacks a portion of them. The table lists over 110,000 clones, approximately 80% of them singletons. The TCR sequence derives from a woman in her sixties in good health and CMV-seropositive. The sequenced sample consisted of PBMCs.

Here the CDR3 reads CASRRGIAKNIQYF. The CDR3 region has the DNA TGTGCCAGCAGGCGAGGGATAGCCAAAAACATTCAGTACTTC. This chain joins TRBV28 and TRBJ2-4, with D possibly TRBD2 on 5 matching bases. This CDR3 has 14 amino acids. The V end lost 6 bases, the J end lost 0 bases, and 9 bases lay between the germline ends. Germline V lookup: CDR1 MDHEN, CDR2 SYDVKM.